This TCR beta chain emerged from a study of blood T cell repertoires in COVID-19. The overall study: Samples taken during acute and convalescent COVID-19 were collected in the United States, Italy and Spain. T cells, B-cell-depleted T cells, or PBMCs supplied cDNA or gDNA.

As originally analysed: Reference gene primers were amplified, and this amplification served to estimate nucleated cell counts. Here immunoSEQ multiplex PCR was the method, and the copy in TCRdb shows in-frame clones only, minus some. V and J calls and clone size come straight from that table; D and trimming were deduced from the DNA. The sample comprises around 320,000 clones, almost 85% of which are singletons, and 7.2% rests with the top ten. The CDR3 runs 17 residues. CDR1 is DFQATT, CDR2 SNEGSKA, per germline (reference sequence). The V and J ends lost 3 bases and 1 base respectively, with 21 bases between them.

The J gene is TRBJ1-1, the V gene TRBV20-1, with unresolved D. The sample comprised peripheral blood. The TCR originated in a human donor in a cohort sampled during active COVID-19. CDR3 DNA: TGCAGTGCTAGTGGCTTCGGCCCCTCCTCGGGGAACACTGAAGCTTTCTTT. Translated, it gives CSASGFGPSSGNTEAFF.